This TCR beta chain was obtained from a study of blood T cell repertoires in COVID-19 (dated by TCRdb to 2018 to 2020). Study-wide context: Samples covering the acute and convalescent phases of COVID-19 were provided by collaborators in the United States, Italy and Spain. A de-identified subject ID, COVID-19 status, age in years and sex were almost always included in the sample metadata. The prospective study material was composed of cDNA or gDNA derived from T cells, B-cell-depleted T cells, or PBMCs. The repertoires were released in a freely available public database intended as a resource for research on the immune response to SARS-CoV-2. HLA class I and class II types, where available, came from metadata supplied by the sample provider rather than from assay-based typing. Samples came from the ongoing ImmuneRACE study (first 160 participants) plus 1,254 subjects from 6 global collaborators. The dataset comprised deeply sampled blood TCRbeta repertoires from subjects exposed to, actively infected with, or recovered from COVID-19.

Results and caveats for the whole study, not just this receptor: The quantity of clinical and demographic metadata differed by source and by participant and was supplied without curation.

Collaborating institutions collected whole blood in K2EDTA tubes following their own protocols. For TCRbeta analysis, collaborator samples were shipped as frozen whole blood, as isolated PBMCs, or as DNA extracted from either sample type. From a lookup of the germline V gene (reference sequence), CDR1 and CDR2 are LNHDA and SQIVND. The CDR3, cysteine through phenylalanine, is 17 amino acids long. Of the read, only the CDR3 DNA is kept; its 51 bases are in frame from base 1. Relative to germline, V is 1 base shorter and J is 8 bases shorter, with 23 bases between their ends. The immunoSEQ Assay, a bias-controlled multiplex PCR, was used to amplify TCRbeta CDR3 regions from genomic DNA. The paper's data handling went like this. Nucleated cell counts per sample were estimated from amplification of reference gene primers within the assay. To quantify the absolute abundance of each unique TCRbeta CDR3 rearrangement, sequence reads were collapsed and filtered. For each sample, productive Simpson clonality was calculated as the square root of Simpson's diversity index across productive rearrangements. What TCRdb holds here is the immuneACCESS table cut down to in-frame rearrangements. Part of the clones is not present; checked against another copy, under half of the missing clones reflect an unresolved V gene, and the others are unexplained. The V and J calls and clone size come from that table; D and trimming were worked out from the DNA. The sample records 120,000 to 150,000 clones, around 83% of which are singletons. The ten largest clones add up to roughly 1.6% of the sample.

Remarks on this clone: It lacks a known antigen. Per-base qualities were not stored, and no clone one base away is much larger.

The TCR originated in a human donor in a cohort sampled during active COVID-19. What was sequenced was peripheral blood. Here the chain combines TRBV19 and TRBJ1-1, with an unclear D gene assignment. The CDR3 corresponds to CASSIARGLGSPDEAFF. In nucleotides, the sequence is TGTGCCAGTAGTATAGCCCGAGGGTTGGGATCCCCCGACGAAGCTTTCTTT.